A single sample is the source of the 32 T cell receptor beta chains below, sequenced in a study of T cell clones after liver transplantation (dated by TCRdb to the late 2010s). Library prep was done by the immunoSEQ multiplex PCR assay. The source is immuneACCESS, and TCRdb retained only in-frame sequences with V and J called. Part of the clones is not carried over; for the studies checked, unresolved V genes explain less than half of this, and the remainder is unexplained. The sample table records 75,000 to 95,000 clones; over 80% of these occur just once. The ten biggest clones cover 2.8% of the sample. The sequencing here drew on CD4+ T cells from blood, taken at the 22-month timepoint. The receptors originated from a human patient who received a liver transplant. After a transplant, some T cells may have been passed on by the graft donor.

The sample holds a few counts of this clone. V is TRBV2 and J is TRBJ2-1; perhaps TRBD1 as D (6 bases). The CDR3 has 15 amino acids. V was cut by 6 bases and J by 1 base, with 13 bases left in between. Germline CDR1 SNHLY, CDR2 FYNNEI. The CDR3 sequence: CASSRDTGSYNEQFF. In nucleotides, the CDR3 is TGTGCCAGCAGCCGGGACACCGGATCCTACAATGAGCAGTTCTTC.

The chain is built from TRBV10-3 and TRBJ2-7; 10 bases align to TRBD1. The CDR3 runs to 15 residues. Germline CDR1 and CDR2: ENHRY and SYGVKD. Trimming at V came to 4 bases and at J to 3 bases, leaving 6 bases not matched to a gene. CDR3 coding DNA: TGTGCCATCAGTGGAAGGGACAGGGGTCACTACGAGCAGTACTTC. Its translation is CAISGRDRGHYEQYF.

The rearrangement links TRBV2 to TRBJ2-3, with 9 nucleotides matching TRBD2. CDR3 size: 15 residues. The germline gives CDR1 SNHLY, CDR2 FYNNEI. J was trimmed by 4 bases and V by 7 bases; bases with no gene match: 9. CDR3 sequence (DNA): TGTGCCAGCAATTTCCCGCTAGCGGGATCAGATACGCAGTATTTT. As protein: CASNFPLAGSDTQYF.

The table lists this clone with a count of one. The DNA of the CDR3 is TGTGCCAGCAGCAAAGAAGGAAACCTCTATGAAGCTTTCTTT. Encoded protein: CASSKEGNLYEAFF. V is TRBV21-1 and J is TRBJ1-1. TRBV21-1 is described as a pseudogene. The CDR3 is made up of 14 amino acids.

This chain connects TRBV7-2 to TRBJ2-7; TRBD2 matches 9 bases. V gave up 4 bases and J gave up 2 bases; unmatched junction bases: 6. Germline CDR1 and CDR2: SGHTA and FQGNSA. This CDR3 has 15 amino acids. CDR3 nucleotides: TGTGCCAGCAGCTCTGGGACTAGCATAACCTACGAGCAGTACTTC. This codes for CASSSGTSITYEQYF.

The CDR3 bases are TGTGCCAGCAGCTTGAGGGTTGCCTCGGGGTACTATGGCTACACCTTC. Its protein product is CASSLRVASGYYGYTF. The V and J genes are TRBV5-5 and TRBJ1-2; the D is unclear. CDR3 length: 16 amino acids. Germline lookup yields CDR1 SGHKS and CDR2 YYEKEE (reference sequence). V was pared by 1 base and J by 3 bases, with 16 bases between.

This chain links TRBV5-6 with TRBJ2-1; D might be TRBD2 (6 bases). CDR1 is SGHDT and CDR2 is YYEEEE in the germline V gene. The V gene lost 1 base and the J gene lost 8 bases, with 16 bases spanning the gap. The CDR3 covers 15 residues. The chain's CDR3 is CASSLRGSSIYEQFF. The CDR3 DNA follows: TGTGCCAGCAGCTTGCGGGGGTCTAGCATATATGAGCAGTTCTTC.

The chain carries TRBV7-2 and TRBJ2-4, with 7 bases that match TRBD1. V was clipped by 4 bases and J by 2 bases; unmatched bases: 5. Germline V lookup: CDR1 SGHTA, CDR2 FQGNSA. The CDR3 covers 15 residues. The CDR3 nucleotides are TGTGCCAGCAGCTACCTGACAGGGACCAAAAACATTCAGTACTTC. Amino acid sequence: CASSYLTGTKNIQYF.

The gene calls are TRBV2 and TRBJ2-1; unclear D gene. Germline V gene data show CDR1 as SNHLY and CDR2 as FYNNEI. V was cut by 7 bases and J by 4 bases, with 11 bases left in between. This CDR3 has 13 residues. CDR3 in amino acids: CASMTREYNEQFF. The DNA of the CDR3 is TGTGCCAGCATGACTCGTGAGTACAATGAGCAGTTCTTC.

The chain has TRBV19 and TRBJ2-3, with a possible D match to TRBD1 (5 bases). The CDR3 sequence is 13 residues long. Looked up from germline, CDR1 is LNHDA and CDR2 is SQIVND (reference sequence). Between the trimmed V and J ends, which lost 5 bases and 9 bases, there was a span of 15 bases. DNA of the CDR3: TGTGCCAGTAGTTCTAGTCCCCAGGGCACGCAGTATTTT. Protein sequence: CASSSSPQGTQYF.

The chain joins TRBV19 to TRBJ2-5; a weak D match, TRBD1 (5 bases). The V end lost 4 bases, the J end lost 1 base, and 7 bases lay between the germline ends. CDR1 is LNHDA and CDR2 is SQIVND in the germline V gene (reference sequence). CDR3 length equals 13 residues. CDR3 nucleotide sequence: TGTGCCAGTAGTAGACAGATCCAAGAGACCCAGTACTTC. Translating gives CASSRQIQETQYF.

This chain joins TRBV5-6 and TRBJ2-4; D possibly corresponds to TRBD2 (5 bases). CDR1 and CDR2 (germline): SGHDT, YYEEEE. V lost 0 bases, J lost 5 bases, and 18 bases lay in between. There are 17 residues in the CDR3. As DNA, the CDR3 is TGTGCCAGCAGCTTGGGGCCCCAGCGGAGCGGACAAAACATTCAGTACTTC. Its protein is CASSLGPQRSGQNIQYF. Supplemented by reference TRBV5-6 and TRBJ2-4, the full variable domain reads DAGVTQSPTHLIKTRGQQVTLRCSPKSGHDTVSWYQQALGQGPQFIFQYYEEEERQRGNFPDRFSGHQFPNYSSELNVNALLLGDSALYLCASSLGPQRSGQNIQYFGAGTRLSVL.

On this clone: Other DNA sequences in the sample encode the same CDR3. The chain has TRBV29-1 and TRBJ2-7; 11 bases are a match to TRBD2. CDR3 size: 13 residues. In germline, CDR1 is SQVTM, CDR2 ANQGSEA. With 6 bases clipped from V and 0 bases from J, the junction kept 1 base outside the gene matches. The CDR3 loop reads CSVGTSGSYEQYF. In DNA, the CDR3 is TGCAGCGTCGGGACTAGCGGCTCCTACGAGCAGTACTTC.

The chain carries TRBV6-1 and TRBJ1-3; D gene ambiguous. V lost 3 bases and J 2 bases, leaving 8 bases between the germline ends. Germline V gene lookup returns CDR1 MNHNS and CDR2 SASEGT. The CDR3 totals 14 residues. The CDR3 DNA sequence: TGTGCCAGCAGTGAGGGCAGGACTGGAAACACCATATATTTT. This sequence encodes CASSEGRTGNTIYF.

V usage is TRBV4-3 and J usage is TRBJ2-7; perhaps TRBD2 as D (5 bases). The V gene's germline CDR1 is LGHNA and CDR2 YSLEER. The CDR3 covers 15 residues. The V gene lost 2 bases and the J gene lost 3 bases, with 14 bases spanning the gap. CDR3 sequence: CASSQSRLAGYEQYF. CDR3 sequence (DNA): TGCGCCAGCAGCCAAAGTCGTCTCGCGGGCTACGAGCAGTACTTC.

The V call is TRBV5-6, the J call TRBJ1-4; unclear D gene. Germline V CDR1 and CDR2: SGHDT, YYEEEE. This CDR3 has 18 amino acids. V was trimmed by 2 bases and J by 3 bases, leaving 20 bases between them. The chain's CDR3 is CASSFLRGFGGSNEKLFF. CDR3 bases: TGTGCCAGCAGCTTTTTACGCGGATTCGGCGGTTCTAATGAAAAACTGTTTTTT.

The chain has TRBV6-5 and TRBJ2-5; D gene ambiguous. From germline, CDR1 is MNHEY and CDR2 SVGAGI. The CDR3 is made up of 11 amino acids. Trimming stripped 4 bases from V and 7 bases from J, with 7 bases between. This chain's CDR3 is CASSSQRTQYF. Here the CDR3 DNA reads TGTGCCAGCAGTTCCCAACGGACCCAGTACTTC.

V is TRBV5-4 and J is TRBJ2-1; D ambiguous. Germline CDR1 reads SGHNT; CDR2 reads YYREEE (reference sequence). The CDR3 sequence is 13 residues long. Trimming shortened V by 0 bases and J by 7 bases, and 8 bases separated the two germline ends. The CDR3 DNA is TGTGCCAGCAGCTTGGCCGGCAGGAATGAGCAGTTCTTC. Translation: CASSLAGRNEQFF.

The chain carries TRBV5-4 and TRBJ2-5, with 7 bases identical to TRBD1. V dropped 5 bases and J dropped 0; count of bases not matched to a gene: 4. Germline assignment: CDR1 SGHNT and CDR2 YYREEE (reference sequence). This CDR3 has 14 amino acids. CDR3 in amino acids: CASRPGQYQETQYF. The CDR3 DNA reads TGTGCCAGCAGACCGGGACAGTACCAAGAGACCCAGTACTTC.

The chain employs TRBV6-1 and TRBJ2-3, with 7 bases lining up with TRBD1. The CDR3 has 14 amino acids. Per the germline V gene, CDR1 is MNHNS and CDR2 is SASEGT. With V trimmed by 3 bases and J by 4 bases, 4 bases remained unmatched. The CDR3 DNA reads as TGTGCCAGCAGTGACCCGACAGGGTCAGATACGCAGTATTTT. Translated: CASSDPTGSDTQYF.

This chain joins TRBV11-1 and TRBJ2-1; possibly TRBD2 for D (5 bases). With 5 bases removed from V and 7 bases from J, the gap between germline ends came to 15 bases. Germline V gene data show CDR1 as SGHAT and CDR2 as FQDESV (reference sequence). The CDR3 totals 14 residues. CDR3 nucleotide sequence: TGTGCCAGCAGCCGAGCGGCCCTGGGGAATGAGCAGTTCTTC. This encodes CASSRAALGNEQFF.

The V and J genes are TRBV7-6 and TRBJ2-7; maybe TRBD1 (6 bases). The CDR3 loop spans 14 amino acids. V lost 0 bases and J 2 bases, leaving 8 bases between the germline ends. Per the germline V gene, CDR1 is SGHVS and CDR2 is FNYEAQ. In DNA form, the CDR3 reads TGTGCCAGCAGCTTAGCGGACAGTACCTACGAGCAGTACTTC. Residues: CASSLADSTYEQYF.

V usage is TRBV10-1 and J usage is TRBJ1-1, with unresolved D. The V gene's germline CDR1 is WNHNN and CDR2 SYGVQD (reference sequence). Trimming left V 8 bases short and J 0 bases short, with 16 bases between. This CDR3 region has 15 residues. The CDR3 DNA follows: TGCGCCAGCCTCTGGAGGATCCTTATGAACACTGAAGCTTTCTTT. Translating gives CASLWRILMNTEAFF.

This clone has only a few counts. This chain connects TRBV7-9 to TRBJ2-1; 9 positions match TRBD2. Germline lookup yields CDR1 SEHNR and CDR2 FQNEAQ (reference sequence). This CDR3 is built from 15 residues. The V gene end was trimmed by 6 bases and the J gene end by 5 bases; junction bases not matched to a gene: 8. CDR3 in amino acids: CASRDRTSVHNEQFF. In DNA form, the CDR3 reads TGTGCCAGCAGAGACCGGACTAGCGTCCACAATGAGCAGTTCTTC.

The rearrangement links TRBV5-1 to TRBJ2-5; TRBD1 agrees at 10 bases. This CDR3 comprises 15 residues. Per the germline V gene, CDR1 is SGHRS and CDR2 is YFSETQ. V trimming: 3 bases; J trimming: 5 bases; junction bases outside the gene matches: 7. CDR3 in DNA: TGCGCCAGCAGCTCCGGGACAGGGGATCGGGAGACCCAGTACTTC. Protein sequence: CASSSGTGDRETQYF.

This rearrangement joins TRBV5-8 to TRBJ2-7; 8 bases match TRBD1. V lost 6 bases, J lost 2 bases, and 4 bases stayed unmatched. The CDR3 is 13 residues long. Germline V CDR1 and CDR2: SGHTS, YDEGEE. The CDR3 DNA reads TGTGCCAGCAACCGCAGGGGGCCCTACGAGCAGTACTTC. Protein: CASNRRGPYEQYF. The whole variable domain, remainder taken from reference TRBV5-8 and TRBJ2-7, is EAGVTQSPTHLIKTRGQQATLRCSPISGHTSVYWYQQALGLGLQFLLWYDEGEERNRGNFPPRFSGRQFPNYSSELNVNALELEDSALYLCASNRRGPYEQYFGPGTRLTVT.

This clone was picked up a small number of times. This sequence joins TRBV18 and TRBJ2-7; tentative D call: TRBD1 (6 bases). Germline-derived CDR1 and CDR2 are KGHSH and LQKENI. This CDR3 comprises 12 residues. Trimming pared 6 bases from V and 6 bases from J, leaving 12 bases between. In DNA form, the CDR3 reads TGTGCCAGCTCCCCCACAGGGCTCGAGCAGTACTTC. The encoded protein is CASSPTGLEQYF.

The chain uses TRBV4-2 and TRBJ1-2; D possibly corresponds to TRBD1 (5 bases). CDR1 and CDR2 from the germline V gene are LGHNA and YNFKEQ. Deletions cut 2 bases from V and 4 bases from J, with 11 bases between. The CDR3 sequence is 14 residues long. Here the CDR3 reads CASSQSGNSYGYTF. The CDR3 bases are TGTGCCAGCAGCCAATCAGGGAATAGCTATGGCTACACCTTC.

V usage is TRBV6-6 and J usage is TRBJ1-2; a possible D gene is TRBD1 (6 bases). Germline V lookup: CDR1 MNHNY, CDR2 SVGAGI (reference sequence). There are 14 residues in the CDR3. Trimming stripped 7 bases from V and 1 base from J, with 13 bases between. The DNA for the CDR3 is TGTGCCAGCACCCGACAGGCCCTTAACTATGGCTACACCTTC. It codes for CASTRQALNYGYTF.

This chain uses TRBV6-1 with TRBJ1-1; D not certain. Germline values: CDR1 MNHNS, CDR2 SASEGT. The CDR3 spans 13 residues. V was shortened by 7 bases and J by 0 bases, with 9 bases between the two germline ends. The CDR3: CASIMKVNTEAFF. The CDR3 coding sequence is TGTGCCAGCATTATGAAGGTGAACACTGAAGCTTTCTTT.

This clone was found a few times. V is TRBV19 and J is TRBJ2-5; no clear D. Between the trimmed V and J ends, which lost 5 bases and 3 bases, there was a span of 10 bases. Germline lookup yields CDR1 LNHDA and CDR2 SQIVND (reference sequence). The CDR3 extends over 13 amino acids. The CDR3 coding sequence is TGTGCCAGTAGTCGGGCGGTCGAAGAGACCCAGTACTTC. Encoded protein: CASSRAVEETQYF.

V is TRBV5-4 and J is TRBJ2-7; the match to TRBD2 covers 13 bases. V dropped 3 bases and J dropped 3; count of bases not matched to a gene: 6. CDR1 SGHNT and CDR2 YYREEE come from the germline V gene (reference sequence). The CDR3 extends over 16 amino acids. The CDR3 DNA follows: TGTGCCAGCAGCTGGGGGACTAGCGGGGAAAACTACGAGCAGTACTTC. It encodes CASSWGTSGENYEQYF.